This TCR beta chain was recorded in a study of blood T cell repertoires in COVID-19. Germline V gene data show CDR1 as KGHDR and CDR2 as SFDVKD. The CDR3 runs 13 residues. The V end was cut by 8 bases, the J end by 8 bases, with 16 bases between. Using immunoSEQ multiplex PCR, the repertoire was profiled, and TCRdb retains in-frame clones only, with some absent. Of around 300,000 clones in the sample, more than 80% are singletons; the top ten hold over 2%. Symptom resolution, clearance, or two negative PCRs marked donors in Cohort 3 as recovered. The J gene is TRBJ2-3, the V gene TRBV24-1; D may be TRBD2 (5 bases). The sequence came from a woman aged 18-30 years who had recovered from COVID-19. Sequenced material: PBMCs or T cells enriched from blood (not recorded which). The CDR3: CATMRGPRGTQYF. CDR3 in DNA: TGTGCCACCATGCGAGGGCCCCGGGGTACGCAGTATTTT.